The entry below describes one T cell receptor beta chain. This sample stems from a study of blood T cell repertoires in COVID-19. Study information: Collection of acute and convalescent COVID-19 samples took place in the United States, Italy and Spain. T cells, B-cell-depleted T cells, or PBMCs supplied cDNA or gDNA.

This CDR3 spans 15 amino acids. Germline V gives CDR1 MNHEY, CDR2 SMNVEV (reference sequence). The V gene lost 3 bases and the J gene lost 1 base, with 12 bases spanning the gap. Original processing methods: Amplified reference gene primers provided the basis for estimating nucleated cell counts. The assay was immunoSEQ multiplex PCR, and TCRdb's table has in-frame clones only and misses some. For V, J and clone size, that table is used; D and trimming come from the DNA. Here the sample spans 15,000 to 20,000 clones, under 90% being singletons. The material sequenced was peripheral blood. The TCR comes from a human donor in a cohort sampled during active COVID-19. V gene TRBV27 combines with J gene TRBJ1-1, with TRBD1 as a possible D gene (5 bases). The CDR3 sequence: CASSFGDRWNTEAFF. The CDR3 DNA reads TGTGCCAGCAGTTTTGGAGACAGATGGAACACTGAAGCTTTCTTT.